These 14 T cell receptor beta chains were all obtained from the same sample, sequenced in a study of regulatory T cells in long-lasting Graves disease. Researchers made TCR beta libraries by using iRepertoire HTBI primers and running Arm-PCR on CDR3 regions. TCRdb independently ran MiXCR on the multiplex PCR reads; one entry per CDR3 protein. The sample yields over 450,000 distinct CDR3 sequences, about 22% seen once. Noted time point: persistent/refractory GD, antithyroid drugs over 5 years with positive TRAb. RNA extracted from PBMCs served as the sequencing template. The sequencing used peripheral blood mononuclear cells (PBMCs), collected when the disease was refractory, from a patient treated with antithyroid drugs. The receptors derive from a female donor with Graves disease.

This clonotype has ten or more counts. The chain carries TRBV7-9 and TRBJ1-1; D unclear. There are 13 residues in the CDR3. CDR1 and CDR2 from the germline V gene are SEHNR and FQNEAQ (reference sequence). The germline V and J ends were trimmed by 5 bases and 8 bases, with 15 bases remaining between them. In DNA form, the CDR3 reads TGTGCCAGCAGCCCGCTTAGCGCCTGGGAAGCTTTCTTT. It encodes CASSPLSAWEAFF. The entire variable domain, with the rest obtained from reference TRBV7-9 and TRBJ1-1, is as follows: DTGVSQNPRHKITKRGQNVTFRCDPISEHNRLYWYRQTLGQGPEFLTYFQNEAQLEKSRLLSDRFSAERPKGSFSTLEIQRTEQGDSAMYLCASSPLSAWEAFFGQGTRLTVV.

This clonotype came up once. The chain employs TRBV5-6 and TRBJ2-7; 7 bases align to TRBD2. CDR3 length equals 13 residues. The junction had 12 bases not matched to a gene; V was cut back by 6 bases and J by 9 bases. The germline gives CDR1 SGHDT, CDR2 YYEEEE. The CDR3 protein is CASTIGRDYGQYF. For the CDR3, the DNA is TGTGCCAGCACCATAGGTAGGGACTATGGGCAGTACTTC.

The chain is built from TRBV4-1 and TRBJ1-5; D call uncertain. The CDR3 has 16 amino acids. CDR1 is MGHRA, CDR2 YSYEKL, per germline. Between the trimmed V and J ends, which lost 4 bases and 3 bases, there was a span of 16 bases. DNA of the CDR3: TGCGCCAGCAGCCTAAGTGGGCAGGTTAACAATCAGCCCCAGCATTTT. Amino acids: CASSLSGQVNNQPQHF.

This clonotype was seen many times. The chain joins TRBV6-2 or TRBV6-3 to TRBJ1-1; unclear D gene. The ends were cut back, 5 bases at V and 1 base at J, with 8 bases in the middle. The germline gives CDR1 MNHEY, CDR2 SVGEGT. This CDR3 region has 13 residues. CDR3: CASSGLANTEAFF. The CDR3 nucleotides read TGTGCCAGCAGTGGACTGGCGAACACTGAAGCTTTCTTT.

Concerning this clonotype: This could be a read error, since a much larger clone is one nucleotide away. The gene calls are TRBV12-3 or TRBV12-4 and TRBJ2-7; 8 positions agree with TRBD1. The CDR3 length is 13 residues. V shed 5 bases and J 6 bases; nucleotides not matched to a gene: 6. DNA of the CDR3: TGTGCCAGCAGTCCGCCGACAGGGGCCGAGCAGTACTTC. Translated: CASSPPTGAEQYF.

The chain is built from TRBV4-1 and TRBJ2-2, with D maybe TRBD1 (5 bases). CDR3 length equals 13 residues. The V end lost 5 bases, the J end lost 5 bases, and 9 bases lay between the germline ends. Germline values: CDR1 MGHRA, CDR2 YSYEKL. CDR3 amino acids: CASSVQETGELFF. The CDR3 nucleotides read TGCGCCAGCAGCGTACAGGAGACCGGGGAGCTGTTTTTT.

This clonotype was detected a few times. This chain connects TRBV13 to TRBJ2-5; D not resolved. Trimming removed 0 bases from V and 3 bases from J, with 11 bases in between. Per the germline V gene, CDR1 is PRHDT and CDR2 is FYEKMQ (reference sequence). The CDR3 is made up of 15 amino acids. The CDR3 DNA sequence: TGTGCCAGCAGCTTAGGGGCTAGTAGCAAAGAGACCCAGTACTTC. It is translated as CASSLGASSKETQYF.

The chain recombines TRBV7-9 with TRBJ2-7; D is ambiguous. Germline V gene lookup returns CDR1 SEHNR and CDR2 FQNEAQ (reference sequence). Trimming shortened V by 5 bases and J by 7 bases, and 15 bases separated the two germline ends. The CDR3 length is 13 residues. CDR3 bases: TGTGCCAGCAGCCCTAACCTCCTCAGTGAGCAGTACTTC. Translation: CASSPNLLSEQYF.

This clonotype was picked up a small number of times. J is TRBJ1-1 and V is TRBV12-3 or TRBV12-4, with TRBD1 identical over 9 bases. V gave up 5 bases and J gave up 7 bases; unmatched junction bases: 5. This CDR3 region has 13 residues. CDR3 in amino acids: CASSQLGQGEAFF. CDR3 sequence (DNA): TGTGCCAGCAGTCAACTGGGACAGGGTGAAGCTTTCTTT.

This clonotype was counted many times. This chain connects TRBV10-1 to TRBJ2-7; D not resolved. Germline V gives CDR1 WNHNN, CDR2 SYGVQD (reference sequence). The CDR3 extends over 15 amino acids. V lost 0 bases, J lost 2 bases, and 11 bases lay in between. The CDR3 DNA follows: TGCGCCAGCAGTGAGTCTGACGGCAGAACCTACGAGCAGTACTTC. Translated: CASSESDGRTYEQYF.

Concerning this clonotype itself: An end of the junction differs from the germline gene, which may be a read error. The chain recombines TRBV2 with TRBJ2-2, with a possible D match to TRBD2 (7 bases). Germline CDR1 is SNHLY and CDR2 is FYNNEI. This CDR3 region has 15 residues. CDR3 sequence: CSSSVGGADTGELFF. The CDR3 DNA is TGTTCCAGCAGCGTAGGGGGGGCGGACACCGGGGAGCTGTTTTTT.

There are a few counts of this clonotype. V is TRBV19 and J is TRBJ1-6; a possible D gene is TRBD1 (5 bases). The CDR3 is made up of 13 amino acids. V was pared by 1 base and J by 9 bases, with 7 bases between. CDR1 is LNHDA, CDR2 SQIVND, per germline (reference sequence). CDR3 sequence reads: CASSIGGFSPLHF. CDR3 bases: TGTGCCAGTAGTATAGGGGGCTTTTCACCCCTCCACTTT.

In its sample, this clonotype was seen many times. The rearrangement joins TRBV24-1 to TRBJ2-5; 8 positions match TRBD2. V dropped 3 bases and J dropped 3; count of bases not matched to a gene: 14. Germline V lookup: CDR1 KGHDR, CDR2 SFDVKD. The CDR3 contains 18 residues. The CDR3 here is CATSDPVGREGPEETQYF. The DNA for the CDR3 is TGTGCCACCAGTGATCCCGTGGGACGGGAGGGTCCTGAAGAGACCCAGTACTTC.

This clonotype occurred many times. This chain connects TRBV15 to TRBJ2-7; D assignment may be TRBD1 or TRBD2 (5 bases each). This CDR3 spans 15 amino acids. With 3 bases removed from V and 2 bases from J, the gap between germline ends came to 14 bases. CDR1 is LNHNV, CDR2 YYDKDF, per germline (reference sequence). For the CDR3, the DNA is TGTGCCACCAGCAGGGCCCAAGGGACCGCCTACGAGCAGTACTTC. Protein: CATSRAQGTAYEQYF.